Listed below are T cell receptor beta chains from one sample, sequenced in a study of blood T cell repertoires in COVID-19. The data were produced by immunoSEQ multiplex PCR, yet TCRdb's version contains in-frame clones alone and is incomplete. This sample yields more than 150,000 clones, of which 94% are seen a single time; about 0.76% belongs to the top ten. The source material was peripheral blood. These receptors all stem from a man younger than 40 with COVID-19, enrolled during active disease. The CDR3 runs from the conserved cysteine through the conserved F or W. Fields, in order: CDR3 protein, CDR3 DNA, D gene, clone size, J gene, V gene. A D gene is named only where the DNA matches it firmly. Expanded clones are given a class, and other clones once, few, many or no size at all.

CDR3: CAASSPGQGISAGELFF
DNA: TGCGCCGCAAGCAGCCCCGGACAGGGCATTTCTGCCGGGGAGCTGTTTTTT
D: TRBD1
size: NA
J: TRBJ2-2
V: TRBV10-1

CDR3: CASRYRVGQGTNQPQHF
DNA: TGTGCCAGCAGGTACCGAGTCGGCCAGGGAACCAATCAGCCCCAGCATTTT
D: NA
size: NA
J: TRBJ1-5
V: TRBV6-2/TRBV6-3

CDR3: CASSQDWGRQGARTEAFF
DNA: TGTGCCAGCAGCCAAGATTGGGGACGACAGGGGGCTAGGACTGAAGCTTTCTTT
D: TRBD1
size: NA
J: TRBJ1-1
V: TRBV14

CDR3: CASSALGQMNTEAFF
DNA: TGTGCCAGCAGCGCACTGGGACAGATGAACACTGAAGCTTTCTTT
D: TRBD1
size: NA
J: TRBJ1-1
V: TRBV7-3

CDR3: CASMWQNYGYTF
DNA: TGTGCCAGCATGTGGCAAAACTATGGCTACACCTTC
D: NA
size: NA
J: TRBJ1-2
V: TRBV6-5

CDR3: CASSLGKRGGTDTQYF
DNA: TGCGCCAGCAGTTTGGGAAAGCGGGGTGGCACAGATACGCAGTATTTT
D: TRBD2
size: NA
J: TRBJ2-3
V: TRBV5-1

CDR3: CASSMAGRYNEQFF
DNA: TGTGCCAGTAGTATGGCAGGCCGATACAATGAGCAGTTCTTC
D: NA
size: once
J: TRBJ2-1
V: TRBV19

CDR3: CASSLAGRGGTDTQYF
DNA: TGTGCCAGCAGCTTAGCCGGGCGGGGGGGCACAGATACGCAGTATTTT
D: TRBD2
size: NA
J: TRBJ2-3
V: TRBV7-9

CDR3: CASRNGQNNEKLFF
DNA: TGTGCCAGCAGGAATGGACAGAATAATGAAAAACTGTTTTTT
D: NA
size: NA
J: TRBJ1-4
V: TRBV6-5

CDR3: CASSYRGAAGYTF
DNA: TGTGCCAGCAGTTATCGGGGGGCGGCTGGCTACACCTTC
D: NA
size: NA
J: TRBJ1-2
V: TRBV6-2/TRBV6-3

CDR3: CASSLGTSGGDEQFF
DNA: TGCGCCAGCAGCTTAGGGACTAGCGGGGGCGATGAGCAGTTCTTC
D: TRBD2
size: NA
J: TRBJ2-1
V: TRBV5-1

CDR3: CASSPTGSSNQPQHF
DNA: TGTGCCAGCAGCCCGACAGGGTCGAGCAATCAGCCCCAGCATTTT
D: TRBD1
size: NA
J: TRBJ1-5
V: TRBV3-1/TRBV3-2

CDR3: CASSPGTGRTSPLHF
DNA: TGTGCCAGCTCACCAGGGACAGGGCGTACTTCCCCCCTCCACTTT
D: TRBD1
size: once
J: TRBJ1-6
V: TRBV18

CDR3: CASSFRSWTGNYGYTF
DNA: TGTGCCAGCTCCTTTCGATCGTGGACAGGGAACTATGGCTACACCTTC
D: TRBD1
size: NA
J: TRBJ1-2
V: TRBV18

CDR3: CASSYGDRRGYEQYF
DNA: TGTGCCAGCAGTTACGGGGACAGGCGAGGCTACGAGCAGTACTTC
D: TRBD1
size: NA
J: TRBJ2-7
V: TRBV6-5

CDR3: CASSQGAGLGEQFF
DNA: TGTGCCAGCAGCCAAGGGGCGGGTCTAGGTGAGCAGTTCTTC
D: NA
size: NA
J: TRBJ2-1
V: TRBV3-1/TRBV3-2

CDR3: CASRQGIDYGYTF
DNA: TGTGCCAGCCGACAGGGGATAGACTATGGCTACACCTTC
D: TRBD1
size: NA
J: TRBJ1-2
V: TRBV6-5

CDR3: CASSFTGGALNSPLHF
DNA: TGTGCCAGCAGCTTCACAGGGGGCGCTTTGAATTCACCCCTCCACTTT
D: TRBD1
size: NA
J: TRBJ1-6
V: TRBV7-6

CDR3: CASSTPTGSGNTIYF
DNA: TGTGCCAGCAGCACCCCTACAGGGTCTGGAAACACCATATATTTT
D: NA
size: NA
J: TRBJ1-3
V: TRBV5-4

CDR3: CASSQDRGSSYEQYF
DNA: TGTGCCAGCAGCCAAGATCGCGGGAGCTCCTACGAGCAGTACTTC
D: TRBD2
size: NA
J: TRBJ2-7
V: TRBV4-2

CDR3: CASSLGDSSYEQYF
DNA: TGCGCCAGCAGCTTGGGGGACAGCTCCTACGAGCAGTACTTC
D: TRBD1
size: NA
J: TRBJ2-7
V: TRBV5-1

CDR3: CASSVGRGLGNTIYF
DNA: TGTGCCAGCAGCGTAGGCAGGGGGCTGGGAAACACCATATATTTT
D: TRBD1
size: NA
J: TRBJ1-3
V: TRBV9

CDR3: CASRYITEVNSPLHF
DNA: TGTGCCAGCAGGTATATTACGGAGGTCAATTCACCCCTCCACTTT
D: NA
size: NA
J: TRBJ1-6
V: TRBV5-7

CDR3: CASSQDGLAVAETQYF
DNA: TGTGCCAGCAGCCAAGATGGACTAGCTGTGGCGGAGACCCAGTACTTC
D: TRBD2
size: once
J: TRBJ2-5
V: TRBV4-2

CDR3: CASSISGSNYGYTF
DNA: TGTGCCAGTAGTATATCGGGGTCTAACTATGGCTACACCTTC
D: NA
size: once
J: TRBJ1-2
V: TRBV19

CDR3: CASGFTAGQGGYGYTF
DNA: TGTGCTAGTGGTTTCACCGCGGGACAGGGGGGGTATGGCTACACCTTC
D: TRBD1
size: NA
J: TRBJ1-2
V: TRBV12-5

CDR3: CASSQDQMAGGEKLFF
DNA: TGTGCCAGCAGCCAAGATCAGATGGCAGGGGGTGAAAAACTGTTTTTT
D: TRBD1
size: NA
J: TRBJ1-4
V: TRBV4-2

CDR3: CATSSFMNTEAFF
DNA: TGTGCCACCAGCAGCTTTATGAACACTGAAGCTTTCTTT
D: NA
size: NA
J: TRBJ1-1
V: TRBV15

CDR3: CASSPPGRSPYEQYF
DNA: TGTGCCAGCTCACCCCCCGGGAGGTCACCCTACGAGCAGTACTTC
D: TRBD2
size: NA
J: TRBJ2-7
V: TRBV18

CDR3: CASRTDSNYGYTF
DNA: TGTGCCAGCAGGACGGACAGTAACTATGGCTACACCTTC
D: NA
size: NA
J: TRBJ1-2
V: TRBV6-5

CDR3: CASSYIRTGSGNTIYF
DNA: TGTGCCAGCAGCTATATAAGGACAGGGTCTGGAAACACCATATATTTT
D: TRBD1
size: NA
J: TRBJ1-3
V: TRBV7-2

CDR3: CASSLETGGQETQYF
DNA: TGCGCCAGCAGCTTGGAGACAGGGGGCCAGGAGACCCAGTACTTC
D: TRBD1
size: NA
J: TRBJ2-5
V: TRBV5-1

CDR3: CAWSASSGNTIYF
DNA: TGTGCCTGGAGTGCCAGCTCTGGAAACACCATATATTTT
D: NA
size: NA
J: TRBJ1-3
V: TRBV30

CDR3: CAWSINEKLFF
DNA: TGTGCCTGGAGTATAAATGAAAAACTGTTTTTT
D: NA
size: NA
J: TRBJ1-4
V: TRBV30

CDR3: CASSLVQGLGSPLHF
DNA: TGTGCCAGCAGCTTAGTGCAGGGGTTAGGTTCACCCCTCCACTTT
D: NA
size: NA
J: TRBJ1-6
V: TRBV7-6

CDR3: CASGLAGVYEQYF
DNA: TGTGCCAGCGGACTAGCGGGGGTCTACGAGCAGTACTTC
D: TRBD2
size: NA
J: TRBJ2-7
V: TRBV7-2

CDR3: CASSFRGGQLYSQETQYF
DNA: TGTGCCAGCAGCTTCCGGGGAGGGCAGTTATACTCCCAAGAGACCCAGTACTTC
D: TRBD2
size: NA
J: TRBJ2-5
V: TRBV7-9

CDR3: CAISEKGQYEQYF
DNA: TGTGCCATCAGTGAGAAGGGACAGTACGAGCAGTACTTC
D: TRBD1
size: once
J: TRBJ2-7
V: TRBV10-3

CDR3: CASSINQYSNQPQHF
DNA: TGTGCCAGTAGTATAAACCAGTATAGCAATCAGCCCCAGCATTTT
D: NA
size: NA
J: TRBJ1-5
V: TRBV19

CDR3: CASRQGNSPLHF
DNA: TGTGCCAGCAGACAGGGGAATTCACCCCTCCACTTT
D: TRBD1
size: NA
J: TRBJ1-6
V: TRBV6-5

CDR3: CATSRDWADNNYNEQFF
DNA: TGTGCCACCAGCAGAGATTGGGCAGACAATAACTACAATGAGCAGTTCTTC
D: NA
size: NA
J: TRBJ2-1
V: TRBV15

CDR3: CASSLAGEGYYEQYF
DNA: TGCGCCAGCAGCTTGGCCGGAGAAGGATACTACGAGCAGTACTTC
D: NA
size: NA
J: TRBJ2-7
V: TRBV5-1

CDR3: CASSRVAGGNTIYF
DNA: TGTGCCAGCAGCCGCGTAGCAGGGGGAAACACCATATATTTT
D: NA
size: NA
J: TRBJ1-3
V: TRBV3-1/TRBV3-2

CDR3: CASTGRWTEAFF
DNA: TGTGCCAGCACCGGGAGGTGGACTGAAGCTTTCTTT
D: NA
size: NA
J: TRBJ1-1
V: TRBV6-5

CDR3: CASSPTSGGFYEQYF
DNA: TGTGCCAGCAGTCCGACTAGCGGGGGATTCTACGAGCAGTACTTC
D: TRBD2
size: once
J: TRBJ2-7
V: TRBV6-5

CDR3: CASSVAGTSVEQYF
DNA: TGTGCCAGCAGCGTGGCCGGGACTAGTGTCGAGCAGTACTTC
D: TRBD2
size: NA
J: TRBJ2-7
V: TRBV7-9

CDR3: CASSLGTSGGYETQYF
DNA: TGTGCCAGCAGCCTGGGGACTAGCGGGGGGTATGAGACCCAGTACTTC
D: TRBD2
size: once
J: TRBJ2-5
V: TRBV7-2

CDR3: CAIRRGTNQPQHF
DNA: TGTGCCATTCGCCGGGGTACTAATCAGCCCCAGCATTTT
D: NA
size: few
J: TRBJ1-5
V: TRBV10-3

CDR3: CASSYRVYTEAFF
DNA: TGTGCCAGCAGTTACAGGGTATACACTGAAGCTTTCTTT
D: NA
size: NA
J: TRBJ1-1
V: TRBV27

CDR3: CASSQGQGRTEAFF
DNA: TGTGCCAGCAGCCAAGGACAGGGTCGTACTGAAGCTTTCTTT
D: TRBD1
size: NA
J: TRBJ1-1
V: TRBV3-1/TRBV3-2

CDR3: CATAQGQGVQPQHF
DNA: TGTGCCACCGCCCAAGGACAGGGAGTTCAGCCCCAGCATTTT
D: TRBD1
size: NA
J: TRBJ1-5
V: TRBV2

CDR3: CASSLHSGDRVYNEQFF
DNA: TGTGCCAGCAGTTTACACTCTGGGGACAGGGTGTACAATGAGCAGTTCTTC
D: TRBD1
size: NA
J: TRBJ2-1
V: TRBV27

CDR3: CASSVVAGNYGYTF
DNA: TGTGCCAGCAGCGTAGTGGCAGGGAACTATGGCTACACCTTC
D: NA
size: NA
J: TRBJ1-2
V: TRBV9

CDR3: CASAGGTGELFF
DNA: TGTGCTAGTGCCGGTGGCACCGGGGAGCTGTTTTTT
D: NA
size: NA
J: TRBJ2-2
V: TRBV12-5